Below, one T cell receptor (beta chain) is given with its context. Its specificity is unknown. This entry is derived from a study of blood T cells in healthy people across ages. It was with a sample-barcoded 5' primer and a J-beta primer mix that a second PCR of about 7 to 12 cycles was run. MiXCR, run by TCRdb on the 5' RACE reads, gives a single entry per CDR3 protein. The sample lists approximately 730,000 distinct CDR3 sequences; about 48% were seen once. Researchers report isolating at least 7 million PBMCs per sample. The authors extracted at least 5 micrograms of total RNA per sample. Germline lookup yields CDR1 SGHVS and CDR2 FQNEAQ. CDR3 length equals 17 residues. Trimming cost V 7 bases and J 9 bases, with 27 bases left between them. Study-level results: When one million T cells were used, diversity estimates were thought to be underestimates.

V gene TRBV7-8 combines with J gene TRBJ2-2, with D possibly being TRBD1 or TRBD2 (5 bases each). The receptor was isolated from an older man in good health. The specimen sequenced was blood. The CDR3 DNA reads TGTGCCAGCACCCTTAGAGGGACCGCCTCGGACGCCAGGGAGCTGTTTTTT. It codes for CASTLRGTASDARELFF.